What follows are 24 T cell receptor beta chains derived from one specimen sequenced in a study of OX40 agonist ivuxolimab in advanced cancers. The table came from immunoSEQ multiplex PCR; TCRdb's copy has only in-frame clones and leaves some out. This table holds about 62,000 clones, roughly 88% found once. This material consisted of CD4+ or CD8+ T cells sorted from blood, taken in a trial of the OX40 agonist ivuxolimab. These receptor sequences come from an adult with an advanced solid tumor such as melanoma, head and neck, liver or kidney cancer.

Only one count was recorded for this clone. This chain uses TRBV19 with TRBJ2-2; D remains unclear. This CDR3 region has 13 residues. Germline values: CDR1 LNHDA, CDR2 SQIVND (reference sequence). V was clipped by 1 base and J by 6 bases, with 6 bases between them. DNA for the CDR3: TGTGCCAGTAGTATAGGATACCCCGGGGAGCTGTTTTTT. Translated, it gives CASSIGYPGELFF.

The V and J genes are TRBV11-3 and TRBJ1-2, with a tentative D call TRBD1 (6 bases). Germline assignment: CDR1 SGHNT and CDR2 YENEEA. Trimming took off 10 bases at V and 5 bases at J, with 26 bases between the two ends. The CDR3 extends over 16 amino acids. The DNA for the CDR3 is TGTGCCACCGGACCGCGAGTGGAACAGGGAGAGTATGGCTACACCTTC. It encodes CATGPRVEQGEYGYTF.

The chain combines TRBV16 with TRBJ1-2; D remains unclear. CDR3 length: 13 residues. CDR1 and CDR2 from the germline V gene are KGHSY and FQNENV. V lost 4 bases to trimming and J lost 4 bases, with 10 bases between them. The CDR3 bases are TGTGCCAGCAGCCCCGCGGAGCTCTATGGCTACACCTTC. It codes for CASSPAELYGYTF.

This clone has only a few counts. The chain couples TRBV19 to TRBJ1-2; TRBD1 aligns across 8 bases. The CDR3 loop spans 13 amino acids. J was trimmed by 4 bases and V by 7 bases; bases with no gene match: 5. Germline CDR1 reads LNHDA; CDR2 reads SQIVND (reference sequence). In DNA, the CDR3 is TGTGCCAGTAATGGACAGGGTCCCTATGGCTACACCTTC. Amino acids: CASNGQGPYGYTF.

This chain uses TRBV5-1 with TRBJ2-5; D could derive from TRBD1 or TRBD2 (5 bases each). The CDR3 spans 16 residues. The ends were cut back, 0 bases at V and 4 bases at J, with 16 bases in the middle. Germline V gene lookup returns CDR1 SGHRS and CDR2 YFSETQ. The CDR3 loop is CASSLDGWGSGETQYF. The CDR3, as DNA: TGCGCCAGCAGCTTGGATGGGTGGGGGTCAGGAGAGACCCAGTACTTC.

The chain employs TRBV6-1 and TRBJ2-3; D is ambiguous. Per germline, CDR1 MNHNS and CDR2 SASEGT. The CDR3 consists of 13 residues. V was trimmed by 0 bases and J by 5 bases, leaving 6 bases between them. CDR3 DNA sequence: TGTGCCAGCAGTGAAGCGCTTGGAGATACGCAGTATTTT. This sequence encodes CASSEALGDTQYF.

The chain is built from TRBV10-3 and TRBJ1-5, with D possibly being TRBD1 (6 bases). The CDR3 is 16 amino acids. The V gene's germline CDR1 is ENHRY and CDR2 SYGVKD. V dropped 3 bases and J dropped 7 bases, with 19 bases sitting between them. In DNA form, the CDR3 reads TGTGCCATCAGTGACGTCGGGCAGGGGAGAGGCCAGCCCCAGCATTTT. Its translation: CAISDVGQGRGQPQHF.

This chain links TRBV6-1 with TRBJ1-4; a weak D match, TRBD1 (5 bases). Germline CDR1 reads MNHNS; CDR2 reads SASEGT. The germline V and J ends were trimmed by 9 bases and 5 bases, with 16 bases remaining between them. The CDR3 extends over 14 amino acids. Here the CDR3 reads CASNRDHSNEKLFF. CDR3 sequence (DNA): TGTGCCAGTAACCGGGACCACAGCAATGAAAAACTGTTTTTT.

The rearrangement uses TRBV7-3 and TRBJ1-1; the D gene is possibly TRBD1 (6 bases). CDR3 length: 13 residues. Germline V gene lookup returns CDR1 SGHTA and CDR2 FQGTGA. Trimming took off 4 bases at V and 8 bases at J, with 14 bases between the two ends. CDR3 in amino acids: CASSSMGGTEAFF. The DNA of the CDR3 is TGTGCCAGCAGCTCAATGGGGGGCACCGAAGCTTTCTTT.

This clone was recorded once. The rearrangement uses TRBV9 and TRBJ1-1; TRBD1 is a possible D gene (5 bases). The CDR3 runs 15 residues. The V gene's germline CDR1 is SGDLS and CDR2 YYNGEE. Trimming pared 0 bases from V and 2 bases from J, leaving 11 bases between. The chain's CDR3 is CASSVDAGYNTEAFF. The CDR3 region has the DNA TGTGCCAGCAGCGTAGACGCAGGGTACAACACTGAAGCTTTCTTT.

This chain links TRBV6-5 with TRBJ1-1; weak D call: TRBD1 (5 bases). Germline assignment: CDR1 MNHEY and CDR2 SVGAGI. V was trimmed by 6 bases and J by 7 bases, leaving 18 bases between them. The CDR3 consists of 14 residues. Written as DNA, the CDR3 is TGTGCCAGCAGCCGGGGAAATCGGGACGGTGAAGCTTTCTTT. The encoded protein is CASSRGNRDGEAFF.

The V and J genes are TRBV6-5 and TRBJ2-3; D uncertain. V was pared by 7 bases and J by 7 bases, with 15 bases between. Germline loops: CDR1 MNHEY, CDR2 SVGAGI. This CDR3 spans 13 amino acids. This chain's CDR3 is CASTPFLGHTQYF. DNA of the CDR3: TGTGCCAGCACCCCCTTCCTAGGGCATACGCAGTATTTT.

This clone was counted only a few times. V usage is TRBV28 and J usage is TRBJ1-5; 7 nucleotides line up with TRBD1. CDR3 length: 12 residues. V lost 6 bases, J lost 11 bases, and 7 bases stayed unmatched. CDR1 MDHEN and CDR2 SYDVKM come from the germline V gene. DNA of the CDR3: TGTGCCAGCAGCGGGACTCAGGGGGCCCAGCATTTT. The encoded protein is CASSGTQGAQHF. Complete variable domain (other parts from reference TRBV28 and TRBJ1-5): DVKVTQSSRYLVKRTGEKVFLECVQDMDHENMFWYRQDPGLGLRLIYFSYDVKMKEKGDIPEGYSVSREKKERFSLILESASTNQTSMYLCASSGTQGAQHFGDGTRLSIL.

The chain links TRBV6-1 to TRBJ2-7; D gene uncertain. Germline V gene sequence: CDR1 MNHNS, CDR2 SASEGT. The V end was cut by 6 bases, the J end by 12 bases, with 15 bases between. The CDR3 has 11 amino acids. CDR3 residues: CASRQVQELYF. For the CDR3, the DNA is TGTGCCAGCAGGCAGGTCCAGGAGTTGTACTTC.

The table lists this clone with a count of one. This chain joins TRBV6-5 and TRBJ2-7; no definite D call. V gave up 0 bases and J gave up 0 bases, with 12 bases separating them. CDR3 length: 16 amino acids. In germline, CDR1 is MNHEY, CDR2 SVGAGI. The CDR3 DNA is TGTGCCAGCAGTTACTCATCGACGGGCAGCTCCTACGAGCAGTACTTC. Translated, it gives CASSYSSTGSSYEQYF.

The rearrangement joins TRBV2 to TRBJ1-6; D is unresolved. In germline, CDR1 is SNHLY, CDR2 FYNNEI. V was trimmed by 2 bases and J by 5 bases, leaving 13 bases between them. This CDR3 has 16 amino acids. The CDR3 sequence: CASSELEVRNNSPLHF. CDR3 coding DNA: TGTGCCAGCAGTGAATTGGAAGTCAGAAATAATTCACCCCTCCACTTT.

The genes are TRBV27 and TRBJ1-2; 9 nucleotides agree with TRBD1. The CDR3 is made up of 14 amino acids. V gave up 6 bases and J gave up 8 bases; unmatched junction bases: 10. CDR1 is MNHEY and CDR2 is SMNVEV in the germline V gene (reference sequence). The CDR3 loop is CASSPRTGVGGYTF. As DNA, the CDR3 is TGTGCCAGCAGCCCCCGGACAGGGGTAGGCGGCTACACCTTC.

The chain carries TRBV7-6 and TRBJ2-7, with unresolved D. The germline V and J ends were trimmed by 5 bases and 2 bases, with 16 bases remaining between them. Per germline, CDR1 SGHVS and CDR2 FNYEAQ. This CDR3 has 15 residues. The CDR3 sequence is CASSPVGRYTYEQYF. CDR3 nucleotides: TGTGCCAGCAGCCCAGTGGGCAGATACACCTACGAGCAGTACTTC.

The chain combines TRBV27 with TRBJ2-5; TRBD1 matches at 8 bases. V gave up 3 bases and J gave up 2 bases; unmatched junction bases: 2. The V gene's germline CDR1 is MNHEY and CDR2 SMNVEV (reference sequence). The CDR3 sequence is 14 residues long. CDR3 amino acids: CASSFDRGQETQYF. The CDR3 region has the DNA TGTGCCAGCAGTTTCGACAGGGGTCAAGAGACCCAGTACTTC.

The genes are TRBV29-1 and TRBJ2-4; 10 bases are shared with TRBD1. After removal of 7 bases from V and 4 bases from J, the junction contained 7 bases not matched to a gene. This CDR3 is built from 14 residues. The germline V gene encodes CDR1 SQVTM and CDR2 ANQGSEA. CDR3 in DNA: TGCAGCGCCGGGGACAGGGGCTTTAAAAACATTCAGTACTTC. Its protein product is CSAGDRGFKNIQYF.

The rearrangement uses TRBV4-1 and TRBJ1-3, with D maybe TRBD1 (6 bases). There are 16 residues in the CDR3. Trimming pared 2 bases from V and 1 base from J, leaving 12 bases between. The V gene's germline CDR1 is MGHRA and CDR2 YSYEKL. The CDR3 nucleotides read TGCGCCAGCAGCCAAAGACCCGACAGGTCTGGAAACACCATATATTTT. Translating it yields CASSQRPDRSGNTIYF.

The chain has TRBV5-1 and TRBJ2-7; 13 bases are shared with TRBD2. V lost 4 bases and J lost 6; bases outside the gene matches: 7. Germline V gives CDR1 SGHRS, CDR2 YFSETQ. The CDR3 contains 15 residues. Here the CDR3 reads CASSPGTSGVGEQYF. In nucleotides, the CDR3 is TGCGCCAGCAGCCCAGGGACTAGCGGGGTTGGCGAGCAGTACTTC.

This rearrangement joins TRBV5-1 to TRBJ1-3; D unresolved. The V end was cut by 1 base, the J end by 0 bases, with 14 bases between. This CDR3 has 17 amino acids. Germline CDR1 reads SGHRS; CDR2 reads YFSETQ. CDR3 sequence: CASSLNMEVGSGNTIYF. In DNA form, the CDR3 reads TGCGCCAGCAGCTTGAATATGGAAGTGGGCTCTGGAAACACCATATATTTT. Complete variable domain (other parts from reference TRBV5-1 and TRBJ1-3): KAGVTQTPRYLIKTRGQQVTLSCSPISGHRSVSWYQQTPGQGLQFLFEYFSETQRNKGNFPGRFSGRQFSNSRSEMNVSTLELGDSALYLCASSLNMEVGSGNTIYFGEGSWLTVV.

This clone has more than one count but fewer than ten. This chain links TRBV15 with TRBJ2-7; TRBD2 agrees at 9 bases. V shed 4 bases and J 3 bases; nucleotides not matched to a gene: 4. Germline CDR1 is LNHNV and CDR2 is YYDKDF (reference sequence). There are 14 residues in the CDR3. CDR3 amino acids: CATSKAGGVYEQYF. The CDR3 DNA follows: TGTGCCACCAGCAAAGCGGGGGGCGTCTACGAGCAGTACTTC.